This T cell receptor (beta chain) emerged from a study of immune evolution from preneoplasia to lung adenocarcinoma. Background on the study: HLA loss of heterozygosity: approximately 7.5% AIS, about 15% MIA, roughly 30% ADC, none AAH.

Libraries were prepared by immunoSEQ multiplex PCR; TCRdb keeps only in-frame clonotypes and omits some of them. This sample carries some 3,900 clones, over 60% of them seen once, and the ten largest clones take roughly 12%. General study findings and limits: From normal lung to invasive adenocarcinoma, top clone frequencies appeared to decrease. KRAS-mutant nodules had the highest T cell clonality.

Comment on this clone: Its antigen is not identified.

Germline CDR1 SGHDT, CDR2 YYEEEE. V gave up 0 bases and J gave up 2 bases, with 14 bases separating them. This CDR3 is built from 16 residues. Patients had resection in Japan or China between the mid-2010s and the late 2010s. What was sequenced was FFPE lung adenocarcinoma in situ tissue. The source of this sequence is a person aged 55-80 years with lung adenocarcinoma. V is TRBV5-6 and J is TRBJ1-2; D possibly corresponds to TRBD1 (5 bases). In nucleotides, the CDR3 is TGTGCCAGCAGCTTGGTCGGAGGGGAGTGGAACTATGGCTACACCTTC. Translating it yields CASSLVGGEWNYGYTF.